This T cell receptor (beta chain) derives from a study of CD8+ T cells in alopecia areata. Study-level background: Tofacitinib ran 6 to 18 months, followed by 6 months off drug.

Study-level points and caveats: Scalp lesions, especially in alopecia totalis/universalis, had higher clonality than normal scalp. Scalp sample sequencing also detects resident alphabeta T cells of normal skin.

Trimming took 2 bases from V and 5 from J, leaving 7 bases between them. The length of the CDR3 is 11 residues. CDR1 and CDR2 (germline): GTSNPN, SVGIG (reference sequence). Treatment: oral pan-JAK inhibitor, 5-10 mg twice daily. Notes on this clone: No antigen is known for it.

TCR sequencing used cDNA made by reverse transcription of extracted RNA. The method was immunoSEQ multiplex PCR; TCRdb's version includes in-frame clones alone and lacks a portion of them. The sample has 150,000 to 250,000 clones; approximately 60% are singletons. The sequencing here drew on CD4+ T cells sorted from blood, taken at week 4, from a patient treated with tofacitinib. The clonotype originates from a human donor with alopecia areata. The rearrangement links TRBV30 to TRBJ2-7; D unresolved. CDR3 DNA sequence: TGTGCCTGGAGTCTTCCCAACGAGCAGTACTTC. Its protein product is CAWSLPNEQYF.